This TCR gamma chain derives from a study of Vδ1+ human thymocytes. Extracted RNA was reverse transcribed into cDNA. CDR3 amplicons came from multiplex PCR with pooled V-gene forward and constant-region reverse primers. TCRdb reanalyzed the multiplex PCR reads using CATT. Seen here are about 36,000 gamma-chain clones, around 20% observed once, and the top ten hold about 2%. The length of the CDR3 is 16 residues. The V segment lost 0 bases and the J segment 0 bases; nucleotides outside the gene matches: 8. The germline gives CDR1 EGSTGY, CDR2 YDSYTSSV. Sorted Vdelta1+ thymocytes were about 97% to 99.6% pure. This clone has more than one count but fewer than ten. Its antigen is not identified. Whole-study findings and limits: Thymic TRG and TRD repertoires appeared highly polyclonal.

The source of this sequence is a girl under three years old who had congenital heart surgery. The rearrangement links TRGV4 to TRGJ1 or TRGJ2. Sequencing was done on a sample of Vdelta1+ gamma-delta thymocytes from the thymus. Subset: FACS-sorted CD3+ TCRalphabeta- TCRVdelta1+ TCRVdelta2- thymocytes. CDR3 nucleotide sequence: TGTGCCACCTGGGATGGGCGTTATTCGAATTATTATAAGAAACTCTTT. Translation: CATWDGRYSNYYKKLF.